This paragraph reports one T cell receptor beta chain. The data stem from a study of T-cell memory formation after mild COVID-19. Whole-study context: Across donors, TCR clusters were largely donor specific.

The CDR3 totals 14 residues. Germline lookup yields CDR1 SGHKS and CDR2 YYEKEE (reference sequence). Trimming removed 2 bases at V and 5 bases at J, with 13 bases between. A single record per CDR3 protein comes from TCRdb applying MiXCR to the 5' RACE reads. The table has over 300,000 distinct CDR3 sequences, 20% to 25% seen once. The sequenced material came from PBMCs or a T cell subset sorted from them (not recorded which). The receptor's source is a man aged 18 to 29 who had mild COVID-19 (a few samples of this study predate the infection). Cell type and time point are not known. V usage is TRBV5-5 and J usage is TRBJ2-5, with D tentatively TRBD1 (5 bases). CDR3 nucleotides: TGTGCCAGCAGCTTCAACAGGATGGGGGAGACCCAGTACTTC. This gives the protein CASSFNRMGETQYF.